Listed here are 32 T cell receptor beta chains from one sample, sequenced in a study of blood T cell repertoires in COVID-19. The table came from immunoSEQ multiplex PCR; TCRdb's copy has only in-frame clones and leaves some out. Among around 28,000 clones, 70% to 90% were seen once, and the ten largest hold around 28%. Material for sequencing was peripheral blood. The receptor source for this set is a woman older than 75 with COVID-19, enrolled during active disease.

This clone appeared once. This rearrangement joins TRBV2 to TRBJ2-7; tentatively, D is TRBD2 (5 bases). The CDR3 contains 14 residues. V was shortened by 4 bases and J by 2 bases, with 12 bases between the two germline ends. From germline, CDR1 is SNHLY and CDR2 FYNNEI. The CDR3 coding sequence is TGTGCCAGCAGTGTAGAGGGTGGAACCTACGAGCAGTACTTC. Translation gives CASSVEGGTYEQYF.

The CDR3 sequence: CASSLEASGGYEQFF. The CDR3 DNA sequence: TGCGCCAGCAGCTTGGAGGCTAGCGGGGGCTATGAGCAGTTCTTC. This chain uses TRBV5-1 with TRBJ2-1, with 10 bases identical to TRBD2. Germline-derived CDR1 and CDR2 are SGHRS and YFSETQ. The CDR3 sequence is 15 residues long. V lost 0 bases to trimming and J lost 8 bases; unmatched junction nucleotides: 5.

The CDR3 here is CASSLEQGVYNSPLHF. The CDR3, as DNA: TGCGCCAGCAGCTTGGAACAGGGAGTCTATAATTCACCCCTCCACTTT. The chain uses TRBV5-1 and TRBJ1-6, with D possibly TRBD1 on 6 matching bases. CDR1 and CDR2 from the germline V gene are SGHRS and YFSETQ. V lost 0 bases and J 3 bases, leaving 10 bases between the germline ends. The CDR3 has 16 residues. The full variable domain, completed using reference TRBV5-1 and TRBJ1-6, is KAGVTQTPRYLIKTRGQQVTLSCSPISGHRSVSWYQQTPGQGLQFLFEYFSETQRNKGNFPGRFSGRQFSNSRSEMNVSTLELGDSALYLCASSLEQGVYNSPLHFGNGTRLTVT.

This rearrangement joins TRBV11-2 to TRBJ1-2; D not certain. Germline V gene lookup returns CDR1 SGHAT and CDR2 FQNNGV. This CDR3 spans 15 amino acids. Trimming cost V 5 bases and J 2 bases, with 15 bases left between them. The CDR3 nucleotides are TGTGCCAGCAGCCAGACCGATGGGCCCAACTATGGCTACACCTTC. It is translated as CASSQTDGPNYGYTF. Full variable domain (remainder filled in from reference TRBV11-2 and TRBJ1-2): EAGVAQSPRYKIIEKRQSVAFWCNPISGHATLYWYQQILGQGPKLLIQFQNNGVVDDSQLPKDRFSAERLKGVDSTLKIQPAKLEDSAVYLCASSQTDGPNYGYTFGSGTRLTVV.

The genes are TRBV19 and TRBJ2-3, with TRBD2 matching over 12 bases. The V gene's germline CDR1 is LNHDA and CDR2 SQIVND (reference sequence). The CDR3 is 16 residues long. The trim removed 9 bases at V and 4 bases at J, leaving 11 bases unmatched. The CDR3 nucleotides read TGTGCCAGCGAGGGCCCTAGCGGGGGGGCCTCAGATACGCAGTATTTT. As protein: CASEGPSGGASDTQYF.

Here the CDR3 DNA reads TGTGCCAGTAGCCGGGACAGGGGGCATGGCTATGGCTACACCTTC. Protein product: CASSRDRGHGYGYTF. The chain carries TRBV19 and TRBJ1-2; 12 nucleotides align to TRBD1. V was clipped by 6 bases and J by 4 bases; unmatched bases: 6. In germline, CDR1 is LNHDA, CDR2 SQIVND (reference sequence). This CDR3 is built from 15 residues.

The genes are TRBV6-1 and TRBJ1-1; maybe TRBD1 (6 bases). CDR3 length: 15 residues. The germline V and J ends were trimmed by 3 bases and 1 base, with 12 bases remaining between them. Germline CDR1 is MNHNS and CDR2 is SASEGT. The CDR3: CASSEMTGANTEAFF. Written as DNA, the CDR3 is TGTGCCAGCAGTGAGATGACAGGAGCGAACACTGAAGCTTTCTTT.

J is TRBJ2-5 and V is TRBV5-1; 11 nucleotides line up with TRBD2. V lost 2 bases to trimming and J lost 1 base; unmatched junction nucleotides: 4. The CDR3 length is 16 residues. Germline values: CDR1 SGHRS, CDR2 YFSETQ. The CDR3 loop is CASSFYSGGAQETQYF. CDR3 nucleotides: TGCGCCAGCAGCTTCTATAGCGGGGGGGCCCAAGAGACCCAGTACTTC.

The gene calls are TRBV5-5 and TRBJ1-1, with TRBD1 as a possible D gene (6 bases). Trimming stripped 4 bases from V and 5 bases from J, with 12 bases between. This CDR3 is 13 amino acids long. Germline CDR1 is SGHKS and CDR2 is YYEKEE (reference sequence). CDR3 bases: TGTGCCAGCAGCCACCCAGGGGCAACTGAAGCTTTCTTT. Its protein is CASSHPGATEAFF.

The chain joins TRBV6-5 to TRBJ1-6, with D unclear. Germline lookup yields CDR1 MNHEY and CDR2 SVGAGI. The CDR3 totals 12 residues. V lost 6 bases to trimming and J lost 9 bases, with 9 bases between them. This CDR3 is CASRSHSSPLHF. The DNA of the CDR3 is TGTGCCAGCAGGTCCCATTCTTCACCCCTCCACTTT.

The V call is TRBV29-1, the J call TRBJ1-2; no definite D call. The CDR3 spans 14 residues. V was pared by 4 bases and J by 1 base, with 13 bases between. The V gene's germline CDR1 is SQVTM and CDR2 ANQGSEA. The CDR3 sequence: CSVVTAIGNYGYTF. Here the CDR3 DNA reads TGCAGCGTTGTAACAGCCATTGGTAACTATGGCTACACCTTC.

This chain connects TRBV19 to TRBJ2-3, with TRBD1 matching 8 bases. Trimming cost V 7 bases and J 6 bases; bases outside gene matches: 12. There are 15 residues in the CDR3. CDR1 LNHDA and CDR2 SQIVND come from the germline V gene (reference sequence). CDR3 nucleotides: TGTGCCAGTACCCCACGATTCGGACAGGGCGATACGCAGTATTTT. It encodes CASTPRFGQGDTQYF.

This clone was observed once. The V gene is TRBV14, the J gene TRBJ1-2; D is unclear. V was shortened by 4 bases and J by 4 bases, with 13 bases between the two germline ends. This CDR3 spans 14 amino acids. Looked up from germline, CDR1 is SGHDN and CDR2 is FVKESK. CDR3 amino acids: CASSPEALTYGYTF. In nucleotides, the CDR3 is TGTGCCAGCAGCCCAGAAGCCCTAACCTATGGCTACACCTTC.

This clone was observed a single time. J is TRBJ1-6 and V is TRBV7-2; D not certain. Germline V gene lookup returns CDR1 SGHTA and CDR2 FQGNSA. The CDR3 is 12 amino acids. V was trimmed by 4 bases and J by 10 bases, leaving 8 bases between them. The DNA for the CDR3 is TGTGCCAGCAGCTCGGGGAAGTCACCCCTCCACTTT. It specifies CASSSGKSPLHF.

The rearrangement links TRBV30 to TRBJ2-7; 8 bases line up with TRBD2. Unmatched junction bases numbered 9, after V lost 3 bases and J lost 2 bases. CDR3 length: 15 amino acids. Germline CDR1 is GTSNPN and CDR2 is SVGIG (reference sequence). The CDR3 spells CAWRHYRGGAYEQYF. As DNA, the CDR3 is TGTGCCTGGAGGCATTATCGGGGGGGAGCCTACGAGCAGTACTTC.

This chain connects TRBV6-1 to TRBJ1-5, with D unclear. V dropped 1 base and J dropped 0 bases, with 10 bases sitting between them. This CDR3 region has 16 residues. Per germline, CDR1 MNHNS and CDR2 SASEGT. CDR3 loop: CASSEGGSLSNQPQHF. CDR3 nucleotides: TGTGCCAGCAGTGAAGGAGGATCCCTTAGCAATCAGCCCCAGCATTTT.

The gene calls are TRBV5-1 and TRBJ2-5, with 11 bases identical to TRBD2. The germline gives CDR1 SGHRS, CDR2 YFSETQ. CDR3 length: 16 amino acids. V lost 2 bases to trimming and J lost 1 base; unmatched junction nucleotides: 4. CDR3 loop: CASSFGSGGAQETQYF. CDR3 nucleotides: TGCGCCAGCAGCTTTGGTAGCGGGGGGGCCCAAGAGACCCAGTACTTC.

The genes are TRBV5-1 and TRBJ2-6; the D gene is possibly TRBD1 (6 bases). This CDR3 has 15 amino acids. Between the trimmed V and J ends, which lost 3 bases and 2 bases, there was a span of 9 bases. Germline V gene data show CDR1 as SGHRS and CDR2 as YFSETQ. CDR3 DNA sequence: TGCGCCAGCAGCTCACAGGGCGCTGGGGCCAACGTCCTGACTTTC. Encoded protein: CASSSQGAGANVLTF.

This clone has only a few counts. V usage is TRBV19 and J usage is TRBJ1-6; TRBD1 agrees at 7 bases. Germline assignment: CDR1 LNHDA and CDR2 SQIVND (reference sequence). Trimming removed 9 bases from V and 10 bases from J; junction bases left unmatched: 6. The CDR3 consists of 12 residues. CDR3 protein: CASRQGGSPLHF. The CDR3 region has the DNA TGTGCCAGCCGACAGGGAGGCTCACCCCTCCACTTT. Combining the CDR3 with reference TRBV19 and TRBJ1-6 gives the whole variable domain DGGITQSPKYLFRKEGQNVTLSCEQNLNHDAMYWYRQDPGQGLRLIYYSQIVNDFQKGDIAEGYSVSREKKESFPLTVTSAQKNPTAFYLCASRQGGSPLHFGNGTRLTVT.

This clone was recorded once. The J gene is TRBJ2-5, the V gene TRBV5-1; 10 bases are shared with TRBD1. Germline assignment: CDR1 SGHRS and CDR2 YFSETQ. The V gene end was trimmed by 4 bases and the J gene end by 1 base; junction bases not matched to a gene: 7. This CDR3 has 16 residues. In DNA form, the CDR3 reads TGCGCCAGCAGCAGGGACAGGGGAAGGGGCCAAGAGACCCAGTACTTC. It is translated as CASSRDRGRGQETQYF.

The chain employs TRBV12-5 and TRBJ2-1, with D tentatively TRBD2 (5 bases). Germline CDR1 and CDR2: LGHNT and FRNRAP. Trimming shortened V by 1 base and J by 15 bases, and 13 bases separated the two germline ends. The CDR3 runs to 12 residues. Here the CDR3 DNA reads TGTGCTAGTGGTTTGGGGTGGACTTTTCCGTTCTTC. This sequence encodes CASGLGWTFPFF.

J is TRBJ2-5 and V is TRBV6-6; 11 bases fit TRBD2. J lost 2 bases, V lost 4 bases, and 3 bases had no gene match. Germline V gene data show CDR1 as MNHNY and CDR2 as SVGAGI (reference sequence). CDR3 length equals 15 residues. The CDR3 spells CASSFSGGGQETQYF. The CDR3 nucleotides read TGTGCCAGCAGTTTTAGCGGGGGGGGGCAAGAGACCCAGTACTTC.

The J gene is TRBJ2-7, the V gene TRBV6-5; the match to TRBD1 covers 7 bases. Germline trimming cut 6 bases from V and 4 bases from J; bases unmatched to any gene: 6. The germline gives CDR1 MNHEY, CDR2 SVGAGI. This CDR3 contains 13 residues. In nucleotides, the CDR3 is TGTGCCAGCAGGTTAACGACAGGGTACGAGCAGTACTTC. Translating gives CASRLTTGYEQYF.

The genes are TRBV6-5 and TRBJ1-6; D possibly corresponds to TRBD1 (6 bases). V was trimmed by 2 bases and J by 11 bases, leaving 13 bases between them. This CDR3 spans 14 amino acids. CDR1 and CDR2 from the germline V gene are MNHEY and SVGAGI. This CDR3 is CASSYLTGNPPLHF. The CDR3, as DNA: TGTGCCAGCAGTTACCTTACAGGGAATCCACCCCTCCACTTT.

The chain links TRBV10-1 to TRBJ2-1; 12 positions agree with TRBD2. V dropped 0 bases and J dropped 10; count of bases not matched to a gene: 7. The CDR3 totals 16 residues. Per germline, CDR1 WNHNN and CDR2 SYGVQD (reference sequence). The CDR3 DNA sequence: TGCGCCAGCAGTGAGTCCGGGACTAGCGGGCGTTCGGAGCAGTTCTTC. It specifies CASSESGTSGRSEQFF.

J is TRBJ1-3 and V is TRBV6-5; a possible D gene is TRBD1 (6 bases). The CDR3 sequence is 15 residues long. Trimming shortened V by 6 bases and J by 2 bases, and 14 bases separated the two germline ends. In germline, CDR1 is MNHEY, CDR2 SVGAGI. CDR3 protein: CASSPPGGTGNTIYF. Written as DNA, the CDR3 is TGTGCCAGCAGCCCCCCGGGGGGCACTGGAAACACCATATATTTT.

This chain joins TRBV2 and TRBJ1-4, with D hard to call. V was pared by 2 bases and J by 7 bases, with 11 bases between. The CDR3 has 14 amino acids. Germline lookup yields CDR1 SNHLY and CDR2 FYNNEI. In DNA, the CDR3 is TGTGCCAGCAGTGAAAGGCAATCAGGTGAAAAACTGTTTTTT. As protein: CASSERQSGEKLFF.

CDR3 bases: TGTGCCAGTAGTTGGGAGGAGACCAAGTTTGTCTATGGCTACACCTTC. Its protein product is CASSWEETKFVYGYTF. The genes are TRBV19 and TRBJ1-2; D not resolved. Germline lookup yields CDR1 LNHDA and CDR2 SQIVND (reference sequence). The CDR3 runs to 16 residues. V was clipped by 5 bases and J by 4 bases, with 20 bases between them.

The chain is built from TRBV5-6 and TRBJ1-3, with 7 bases aligning to TRBD1. There are 15 residues in the CDR3. Germline values: CDR1 SGHDT, CDR2 YYEEEE. With V trimmed by 0 bases and J by 2 bases, 2 bases remained unmatched. DNA of the CDR3: TGTGCCAGCAGCTTGGTAGGGACAGCTGGAAACACCATATATTTT. It specifies CASSLVGTAGNTIYF.

CDR3 bases: TGCGCCAGCAGTTCCCCGGAGGGTCCCTACGAGCAGTACTTC. It translates to CASSSPEGPYEQYF. The chain is built from TRBV10-1 and TRBJ2-7; possible D gene TRBD2, 6 bases. The germline V and J ends were trimmed by 5 bases and 2 bases, with 13 bases remaining between them. The CDR3 loop spans 14 amino acids. Looked up from germline, CDR1 is WNHNN and CDR2 is SYGVQD (reference sequence).

The V call is TRBV5-1, the J call TRBJ2-3; 8 nucleotides match TRBD2. V trimming: 4 bases; J trimming: 3 bases; junction bases outside the gene matches: 7. Germline V gene sequence: CDR1 SGHRS, CDR2 YFSETQ. The CDR3 sequence is 15 residues long. The CDR3 here is CASSPGLGETDTQYF. CDR3 bases: TGCGCCAGCAGCCCGGGACTAGGAGAGACAGATACGCAGTATTTT.

This clone came up once. The chain links TRBV2 to TRBJ2-7, with a weak D call TRBD2 (5 bases). Germline assignment: CDR1 SNHLY and CDR2 FYNNEI. The CDR3 sequence is 15 residues long. The V end was cut by 4 bases, the J end by 2 bases, with 15 bases between. Here the CDR3 DNA reads TGTGCCAGCAGTGTGGGCCTAGCCGGGACCTACGAGCAGTACTTC. This codes for CASSVGLAGTYEQYF.